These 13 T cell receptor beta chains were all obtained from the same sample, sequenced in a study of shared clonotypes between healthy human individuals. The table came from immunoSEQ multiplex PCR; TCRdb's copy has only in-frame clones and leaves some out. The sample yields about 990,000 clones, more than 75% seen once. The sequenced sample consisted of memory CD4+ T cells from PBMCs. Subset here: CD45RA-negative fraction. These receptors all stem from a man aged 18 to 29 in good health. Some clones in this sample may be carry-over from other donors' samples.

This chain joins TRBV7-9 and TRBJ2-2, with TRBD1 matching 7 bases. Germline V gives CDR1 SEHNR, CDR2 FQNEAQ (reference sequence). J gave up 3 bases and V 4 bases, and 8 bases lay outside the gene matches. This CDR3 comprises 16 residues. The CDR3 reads CASSWNRGADTGELFF. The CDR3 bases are TGTGCCAGCAGCTGGAACAGGGGAGCGGACACCGGGGAGCTGTTTTTT. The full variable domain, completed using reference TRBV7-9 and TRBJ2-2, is DTGVSQNPRHKITKRGQNVTFRCDPISEHNRLYWYRQTLGQGPEFLTYFQNEAQLEKSRLLSDRFSAERPKGSFSTLEIQRTEQGDSAMYLCASSWNRGADTGELFFGEGSRLTVL.

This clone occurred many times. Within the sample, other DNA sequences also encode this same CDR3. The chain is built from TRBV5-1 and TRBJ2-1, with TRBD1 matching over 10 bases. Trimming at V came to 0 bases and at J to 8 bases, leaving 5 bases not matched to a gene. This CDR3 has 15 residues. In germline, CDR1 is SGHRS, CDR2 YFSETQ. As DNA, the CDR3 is TGCGCCAGCAGCTTGGCGGGGACAGGGGTCTATGAGCAGTTCTTC. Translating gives CASSLAGTGVYEQFF.

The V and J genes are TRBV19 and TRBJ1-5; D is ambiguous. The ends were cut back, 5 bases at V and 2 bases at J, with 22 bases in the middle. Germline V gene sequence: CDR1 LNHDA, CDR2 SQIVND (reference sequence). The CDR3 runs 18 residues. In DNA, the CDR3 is TGTGCCAGTAGTGTGCGGTTTGATGCCTCGAGGGGCAATCAGCCCCAGCATTTT. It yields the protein CASSVRFDASRGNQPQHF.

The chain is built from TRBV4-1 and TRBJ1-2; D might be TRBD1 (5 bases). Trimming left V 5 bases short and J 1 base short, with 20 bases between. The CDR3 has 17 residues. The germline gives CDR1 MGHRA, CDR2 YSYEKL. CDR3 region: CASSRQGLPTINYGYTF. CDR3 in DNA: TGCGCCAGCAGCAGGCAGGGCCTCCCCACAATTAACTATGGCTACACCTTC.

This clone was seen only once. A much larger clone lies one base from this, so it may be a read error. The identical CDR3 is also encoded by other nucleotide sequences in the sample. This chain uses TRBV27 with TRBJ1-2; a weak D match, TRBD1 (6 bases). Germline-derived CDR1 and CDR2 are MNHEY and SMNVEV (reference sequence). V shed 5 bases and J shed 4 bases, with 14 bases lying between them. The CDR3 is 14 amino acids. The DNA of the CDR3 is TGTGCCAGCAGTCCGACGGGGGCAGGCTATGGCTACACCTTC. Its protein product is CASSPTGAGYGYTF.

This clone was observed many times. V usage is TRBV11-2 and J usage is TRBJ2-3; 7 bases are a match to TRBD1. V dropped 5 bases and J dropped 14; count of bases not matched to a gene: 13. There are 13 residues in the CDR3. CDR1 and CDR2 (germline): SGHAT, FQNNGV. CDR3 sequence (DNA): TGTGCCAGCAGCCCTTATCGCCAGGACAGGAGGTATTTT. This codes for CASSPYRQDRRYF.

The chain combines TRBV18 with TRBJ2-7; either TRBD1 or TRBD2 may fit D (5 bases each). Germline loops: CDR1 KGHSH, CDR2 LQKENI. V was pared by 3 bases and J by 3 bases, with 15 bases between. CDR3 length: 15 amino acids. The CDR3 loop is CASSPGASQFYEQYF. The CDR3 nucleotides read TGTGCCAGCTCACCCGGGGCCAGCCAGTTCTACGAGCAGTACTTC.

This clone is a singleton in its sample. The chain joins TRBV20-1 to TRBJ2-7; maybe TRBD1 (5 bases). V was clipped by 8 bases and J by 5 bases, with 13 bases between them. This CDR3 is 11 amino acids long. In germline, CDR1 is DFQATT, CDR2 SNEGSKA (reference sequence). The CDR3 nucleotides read TGCAGTCCGATCAGGGTCCACGAGCAGTACTTC. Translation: CSPIRVHEQYF.

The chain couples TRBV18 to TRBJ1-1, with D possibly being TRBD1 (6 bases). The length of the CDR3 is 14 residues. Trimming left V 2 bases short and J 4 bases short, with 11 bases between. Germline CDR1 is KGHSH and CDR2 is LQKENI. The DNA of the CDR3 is TGTGCCAGCTCACCAAAAGGGGGAGGCACTGAAGCTTTCTTT. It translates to CASSPKGGGTEAFF.

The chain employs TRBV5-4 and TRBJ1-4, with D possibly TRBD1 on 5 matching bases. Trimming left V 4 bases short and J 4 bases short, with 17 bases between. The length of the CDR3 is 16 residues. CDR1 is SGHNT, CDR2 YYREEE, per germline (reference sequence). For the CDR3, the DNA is TGTGCCAGCAGCAACCGTTTGCGGGGCGGTAATGAAAAACTGTTTTTT. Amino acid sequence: CASSNRLRGGNEKLFF.

Here the CDR3 reads CASSPDRGSGIEKLFF. CDR3 DNA sequence: TGTGCCAGCAGCCCCGACAGGGGGAGTGGTATTGAAAAACTGTTTTTT. The J gene is TRBJ1-4, the V gene TRBV7-9; 9 bases map to TRBD1. The CDR3 is made up of 16 amino acids. Trimming at V came to 5 bases and at J to 7 bases, leaving 11 bases not matched to a gene. CDR1 is SEHNR, CDR2 FQNEAQ, per germline (reference sequence).

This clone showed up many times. The CDR3 sequence: CAHDGLAAPGEQFF. CDR3 nucleotide sequence: TGTGCCCACGACGGACTAGCGGCACCGGGGGAGCAGTTCTTC. The rearrangement uses TRBV30 and TRBJ2-1; 10 nucleotides line up with TRBD2. Per germline, CDR1 GTSNPN and CDR2 SVGIG (reference sequence). This CDR3 comprises 14 residues. After removal of 8 bases from V and 10 bases from J, the junction contained 14 bases not matched to a gene.

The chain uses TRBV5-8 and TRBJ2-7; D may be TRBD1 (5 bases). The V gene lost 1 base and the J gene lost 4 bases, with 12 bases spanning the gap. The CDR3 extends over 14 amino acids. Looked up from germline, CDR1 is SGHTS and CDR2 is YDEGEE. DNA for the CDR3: TGTGCCAGCAGCTTGTTACCAGGGTTATACGAGCAGTACTTC. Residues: CASSLLPGLYEQYF.